This T cell receptor beta chain was observed in a study of spatial heterogeneity in lung cancer. Whole-study context: Detection consistently captured more beta-chain sequences than alpha-chain sequences.

Every cDNA TCR molecule received its own unique molecular identifier. TCRdb reanalysed the 5' RACE reads using MiXCR and keeps one entry per CDR3 protein. The data hold about 50,000 distinct CDR3 sequences, with 7.6% observed a single time. In germline, CDR1 is LGHNA, CDR2 YSLEER. The germline V and J ends were trimmed by 2 bases and 1 base, with 11 bases remaining between them. The CDR3 spans 15 residues. In its sample, this clonotype was seen a few times. Sample time point: sample taken at primary tumor resection. The sequenced material consisted of unsorted whole RNA from tumor, nontumor lung or frozen PBMC. Samples were obtained from some 72 donors, all untreated early-stage non-small cell lung cancer patients.

This clonotype was sampled from a female donor with early-stage non-small cell lung cancer. The sequencing here drew on PBMCs, taken at surgery. The chain has TRBV4-3 and TRBJ1-1; no definite D call. The CDR3 sequence: CASSQIPTGNTEAFF. In DNA, the CDR3 is TGCGCCAGCAGCCAAATTCCAACGGGGAACACTGAAGCTTTCTTT.